This TCR beta chain came from a study of CD8+ T cells in alopecia areata. This CDR3 contains 13 residues. Germline V gives CDR1 GTSNPN, CDR2 SVGIG (reference sequence). Germline trimming cut 3 bases from V and 1 base from J; bases unmatched to any gene: 1. cDNA prepared by RNA extraction and subsequent reverse transcription served as the template for sequencing. Some clones are missing from TCRdb's copy, which holds only in-frame ones; the method was immunoSEQ multiplex PCR. Here the sample spans under 200,000 clones, about two thirds being singletons. As concerns this clone: Its antigen is still unknown.

Study results and limitations: Elevated clonality characterized lesional scalp relative to normal scalp, particularly in alopecia totalis/universalis.

Treatment meaning: oral pan-JAK inhibitor, 5-10 mg twice daily. Both peripheral blood and punch biopsies of lesional scalp skin were obtained from patients who had alopecia areata. The material was CD4+ T cells sorted from blood, obtained at week 4, from a patient treated with tofacitinib. The chain joins TRBV30 to TRBJ1-1, with 8 nucleotides matching TRBD1. The TCR originated in a human donor with alopecia areata. The CDR3 sequence is CAWRDRENTEAFF. The CDR3 DNA is TGTGCCTGGAGGGACAGGGAGAACACTGAAGCTTTCTTT.